Listed below are T cell receptor beta chains from one sample, sequenced in a study of vaccination effects on CD4 cells after COVID-19. Their specific antigens are unknown. Libraries were prepared by immunoSEQ multiplex PCR; TCRdb keeps only in-frame clonotypes and omits some of them. This table has 17,000 or so clones, over 65% appearing once. This material consisted of CD4+ T cells from PBMCs cultured with SARS-CoV-2 spike peptides, taken after COVID-19 vaccination. The receptor source for this set is a human donor who had a prior SARS-CoV-2 infection. Each CDR3 is given with its conserved first and last residue. The D gene is left open where the match is weak. The size field is filled for only some rows; it gives once, few, many or a size class.

d_call j_call cdr3_length v_call clone_size cdr3_nt cdr3_aa
- TRBJ2-7 13 TRBV10-3 - TGTGCCATACGAGGGAGTGACTCCTACGAGCAGTACTTC CAIRGSDSYEQYF
- TRBJ1-2 17 TRBV5-8 - TGTGCCAGCAGCATGGCATTGGTCACCGGGCTTAACTATGGCTACACCTTC CASSMALVTGLNYGYTF
- TRBJ1-1 13 TRBV2 - TGTGCCAGCGACGGACGGGTTCGCACTGAAGCTTTCTTT CASDGRVRTEAFF
- TRBJ1-6 18 TRBV2 few TGTGCCAGCAGTGAAGCTTCTCCCCCCGGACTGATGGACTCACCCCTCCACTTT CASSEASPPGLMDSPLHF
- TRBJ2-7 15 TRBV13 - TGTGCCAGCAGCGCAATAAGTGGTATGGGCTACGAGCAGTACTTC CASSAISGMGYEQYF
TRBD2 TRBJ2-7 15 TRBV27 - TGTGCCAGCAGCCTAGCGGGTACTTACTCCTACGAGCAGTACTTC CASSLAGTYSYEQYF
TRBD2 TRBJ2-7 16 TRBV6-1 - TGTGCCAGCAGTGAATGGATATGGGGACTAGGCTACGAGCAGTACTTC CASSEWIWGLGYEQYF
- TRBJ1-5 15 TRBV21-1 - TGTGCCAGCAGCCAAAAGGGGCAGAGCAATCAGCCCCAGCATTTT CASSQKGQSNQPQHF
- TRBJ2-7 14 TRBV5-1 - TGCGCCAGCAGCTTGGAGGCAGGGAGCAACGAGCAGTACTTC CASSLEAGSNEQYF
- TRBJ2-1 13 TRBV7-3 once TGTGCCAGCAGCTTAGGAATCTACAATGAGCAGTTCTTC CASSLGIYNEQFF
TRBD1 TRBJ2-7 14 TRBV6-6 - TGTGCCAGCAGTTACTCGGGACAGTCCTACGAGCAGTACTTC CASSYSGQSYEQYF
- TRBJ1-2 14 TRBV7-2 - TGTGCCAGCAGCTCCATAGAAGCTAACTATGGCTACACCTTC CASSSIEANYGYTF
TRBD2 TRBJ2-3 15 TRBV5-4 - TGTGCCAGCAGCTTGGGACTAGCGAGCACAGATACGCAGTATTTT CASSLGLASTDTQYF
- TRBJ2-2 15 TRBV5-1 - TGCGCCAGCAGCTTGGGGCTCACGAACACCGGGGAGCTGTTTTTT CASSLGLTNTGELFF
TRBD1 TRBJ1-6 14 TRBV2 - TGTGCCAGCAGGAACGACAGGGATAATTCACCCCTCCACTTT CASRNDRDNSPLHF
- TRBJ1-6 16 TRBV5-1 - TGCGCCAGCAGCCACAGGGTTTTTACCTATAATTCACCCCTCCACTTT CASSHRVFTYNSPLHF
- TRBJ2-2 15 TRBV18 - TGTGCCAGCTCACCGACACAGGGTAGGACCGGGGAGCTGTTTTTT CASSPTQGRTGELFF
- TRBJ1-5 13 TRBV7-8 - TGTGCCAGCAGCTTAGATCGGAATCAGCCCCAGCATTTT CASSLDRNQPQHF
- TRBJ1-1 14 TRBV7-8 - TGTGCCAGCAGCTTAGAGTCCGGGGTAACTGAAGCTTTCTTT CASSLESGVTEAFF
- TRBJ2-5 15 TRBV7-7 - TGTGCTAGCAGCGCTCTAGGAGGGACGGGGGAGACCCAGTACTTC CASSALGGTGETQYF
- TRBJ1-6 16 TRBV3-1/TRBV3-2 - TGTGCCAGCAGCCAAAGAGACGGGGGCGGGAATTCACCCCTCCACTTT CASSQRDGGGNSPLHF
- TRBJ2-2 13 TRBV12-3/TRBV12-4 - TGTGCCAGCCGCGCGTATGACACCGGGGAGCTGTTTTTT CASRAYDTGELFF
- TRBJ2-1 16 TRBV7-2 - TGTGCCAGCAGCTTAGGGTTTTCCCCGTCCTACAATGAGCAGTTCTTC CASSLGFSPSYNEQFF
TRBD2 TRBJ2-3 16 TRBV6-4 once TGTGCCAGCAGTGACGGACTAGCGGGAATCACAGATACGCAGTATTTT CASSDGLAGITDTQYF
- TRBJ1-6 15 TRBV18 - TGTGCCAGCTCACCCCGGGGGGCGCAAACGTCACCCCTCCACTTT CASSPRGAQTSPLHF
TRBD1 TRBJ2-7 15 TRBV6-2/TRBV6-3 - TGTGCCAGCAGTTACTCGGACAGGAGACCTTACGAGCAGTACTTC CASSYSDRRPYEQYF
- TRBJ1-2 14 TRBV2 few TGTGCCAGCAGTGGGGGACGGGGGGGAGATGGCTACACCTTC CASSGGRGGDGYTF
TRBD2 TRBJ2-1 18 TRBV4-1 - TGCGCCAGCAGCCAAGTCCCCTCACTAGCGGGGGGGCCGGGGGAGCAGTTCTTC CASSQVPSLAGGPGEQFF
- TRBJ2-1 18 TRBV24-1 few TGTGCCACCAGTGGAGGAGGTATGAGGTACGACTCCTACAATGAGCAGTTCTTC CATSGGGMRYDSYNEQFF
TRBD1 TRBJ2-7 15 TRBV4-1 - TGCGCCAGCAGCCAGTCCGGGACAGGGGTCTACGAGCAGTACTTC CASSQSGTGVYEQYF
TRBD1 TRBJ1-3 16 TRBV18 - TGTGCCAGCTCACGGACAGGAACCCTCTCTGGAAACACCATATATTTT CASSRTGTLSGNTIYF
- TRBJ2-5 13 TRBV7-2 large TGTGCCAGCAGCTTATCCCTGGGGGAGACCCAGTACTTC CASSLSLGETQYF
TRBD1 TRBJ1-2 17 TRBV7-3 once TGTGCCAGCAGCTACGGTGTGGGGGACAGGGATAACTATGGCTACACCTTC CASSYGVGDRDNYGYTF
TRBD1 TRBJ1-6 14 TRBV11-3 - TGTGCCAGCAGCATGACAGGGCGGTATTCACCCCTCCACTTT CASSMTGRYSPLHF
- TRBJ2-1 16 TRBV11-2 - TGTGCCAGCAGCTTAGATATTGGGGTTAACTACAATGAGCAGTTCTTC CASSLDIGVNYNEQFF
TRBD1 TRBJ1-2 16 TRBV27 - TGTGCCAGCAGGCGGACAGGACAGGGGGCCCTCTCTGGCTACACCTTC CASRRTGQGALSGYTF
TRBD2 TRBJ2-3 15 TRBV5-6 - TGTGCCAGCAGCGCTACTAGCGGGAGGGGAGATACGCAGTATTTT CASSATSGRGDTQYF
- TRBJ1-5 15 TRBV4-2 once TGTGCCAGCAGCCAAGATCACAGGGGCAATCAGCCCCAGCATTTT CASSQDHRGNQPQHF
- TRBJ1-2 14 TRBV5-1 - TGCGCCAGCAGCTTGACGGTGGAGGACTATGGCTACACCTTC CASSLTVEDYGYTF
TRBD1 TRBJ2-7 14 TRBV7-2 once TGTGCCAGCAGCGCCACAGGGGCCGCGTACGAGCAGTACTTC CASSATGAAYEQYF
- TRBJ2-1 13 TRBV23-1 - TGCGCCAGCGGCCGGGACACTTACAATGAGCAGTTCTTC CASGRDTYNEQFF
- TRBJ2-3 13 TRBV7-9 few TGTGCCAGCAGCCACTATAGCACAGATACGCAGTATTTT CASSHYSTDTQYF
TRBD1 TRBJ1-1 14 TRBV10-3 once TGTGCCATCAGTCCAGACAGGGATCTCGCTGAAGCTTTCTTT CAISPDRDLAEAFF
- TRBJ2-7 18 TRBV6-1 - TGTGCCAGCAGTGAAGCTCTCCTCGGGGCAGGGGCCTCCTACGAGCAGTACTTC CASSEALLGAGASYEQYF
- TRBJ2-1 16 TRBV7-6 once TGTGCCAGCAGCCAGGTGGGCGGAGGGGAGTACAATGAGCAGTTCTTC CASSQVGGGEYNEQFF
- TRBJ1-1 14 TRBV18 - TGTGCCAGCTCACCACTTCAGGGGACCACTGAAGCTTTCTTT CASSPLQGTTEAFF
TRBD1 TRBJ2-7 18 TRBV11-3 - TGTGCCAGCAGCTCCGGGACAGGGAGATCTTCTCCGGACTACGAGCAGTACTTC CASSSGTGRSSPDYEQYF
TRBD1 TRBJ2-5 14 TRBV24-1 - TGTGCCACCAGTGATTCGGTGACAGGGGAGACCCAGTACTTC CATSDSVTGETQYF
- TRBJ2-3 15 TRBV18 - TGTGCCAGCTCACCCGCCGTTGGACGGGGGGATACGCAGTATTTT CASSPAVGRGDTQYF
- TRBJ1-1 16 TRBV5-1 - TGCGCCAGCAGCGAGGGGGTCGACCTTGGGGGCACTGAAGCTTTCTTT CASSEGVDLGGTEAFF
- TRBJ1-2 14 TRBV5-5 - TGTGCCAGCACCAAAGGTGATCGCTTGACCGGCTACACCTTC CASTKGDRLTGYTF
- TRBJ2-3 12 TRBV3-1/TRBV3-2 - TGTGCCAGCAGCCATCGCGTCCGGGAACAGTATTTT CASSHRVREQYF
- TRBJ2-7 12 TRBV6-5 - TGTGCCAGCAGTCCGCTCCACTACGAGCAGTACTTC CASSPLHYEQYF